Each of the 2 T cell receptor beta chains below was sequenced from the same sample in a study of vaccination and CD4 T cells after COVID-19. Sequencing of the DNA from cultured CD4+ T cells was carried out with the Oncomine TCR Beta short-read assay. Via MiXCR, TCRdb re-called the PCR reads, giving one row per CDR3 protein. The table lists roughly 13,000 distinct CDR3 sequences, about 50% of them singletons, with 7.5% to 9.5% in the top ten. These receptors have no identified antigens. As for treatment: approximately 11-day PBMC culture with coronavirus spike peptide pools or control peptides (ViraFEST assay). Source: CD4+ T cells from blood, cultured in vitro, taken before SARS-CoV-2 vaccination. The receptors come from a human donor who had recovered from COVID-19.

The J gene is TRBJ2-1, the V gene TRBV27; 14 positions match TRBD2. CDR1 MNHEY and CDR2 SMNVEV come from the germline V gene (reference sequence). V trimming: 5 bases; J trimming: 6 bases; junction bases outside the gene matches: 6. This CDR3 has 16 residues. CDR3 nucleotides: TGTGCCAGCAGTCCCGGGACTAGCGGGAGCATCAATGAGCAGTTCTTC. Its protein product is CASSPGTSGSINEQFF.

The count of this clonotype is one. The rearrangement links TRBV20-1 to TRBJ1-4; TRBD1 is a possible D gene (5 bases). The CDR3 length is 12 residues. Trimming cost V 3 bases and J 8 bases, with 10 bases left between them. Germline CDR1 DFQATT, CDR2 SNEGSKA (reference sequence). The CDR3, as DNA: TGCAGTGCTAGCTGGCAGGGCGAAAAACTGTTTTTT. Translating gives CSASWQGEKLFF.